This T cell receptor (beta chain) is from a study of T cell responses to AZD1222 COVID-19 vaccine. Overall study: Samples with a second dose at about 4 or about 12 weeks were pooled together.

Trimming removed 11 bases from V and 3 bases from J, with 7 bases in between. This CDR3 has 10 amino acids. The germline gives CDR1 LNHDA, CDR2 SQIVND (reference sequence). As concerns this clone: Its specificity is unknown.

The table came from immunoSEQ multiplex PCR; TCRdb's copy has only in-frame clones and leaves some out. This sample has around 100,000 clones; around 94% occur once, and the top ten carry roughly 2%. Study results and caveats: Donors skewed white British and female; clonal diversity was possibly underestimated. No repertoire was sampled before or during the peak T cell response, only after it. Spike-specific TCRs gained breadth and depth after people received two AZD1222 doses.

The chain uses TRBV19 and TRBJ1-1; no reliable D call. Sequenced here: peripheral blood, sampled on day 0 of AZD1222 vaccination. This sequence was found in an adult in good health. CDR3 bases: TGTGCCGTGGGGTACACTGAAGCTTTCTTT. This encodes CAVGYTEAFF.